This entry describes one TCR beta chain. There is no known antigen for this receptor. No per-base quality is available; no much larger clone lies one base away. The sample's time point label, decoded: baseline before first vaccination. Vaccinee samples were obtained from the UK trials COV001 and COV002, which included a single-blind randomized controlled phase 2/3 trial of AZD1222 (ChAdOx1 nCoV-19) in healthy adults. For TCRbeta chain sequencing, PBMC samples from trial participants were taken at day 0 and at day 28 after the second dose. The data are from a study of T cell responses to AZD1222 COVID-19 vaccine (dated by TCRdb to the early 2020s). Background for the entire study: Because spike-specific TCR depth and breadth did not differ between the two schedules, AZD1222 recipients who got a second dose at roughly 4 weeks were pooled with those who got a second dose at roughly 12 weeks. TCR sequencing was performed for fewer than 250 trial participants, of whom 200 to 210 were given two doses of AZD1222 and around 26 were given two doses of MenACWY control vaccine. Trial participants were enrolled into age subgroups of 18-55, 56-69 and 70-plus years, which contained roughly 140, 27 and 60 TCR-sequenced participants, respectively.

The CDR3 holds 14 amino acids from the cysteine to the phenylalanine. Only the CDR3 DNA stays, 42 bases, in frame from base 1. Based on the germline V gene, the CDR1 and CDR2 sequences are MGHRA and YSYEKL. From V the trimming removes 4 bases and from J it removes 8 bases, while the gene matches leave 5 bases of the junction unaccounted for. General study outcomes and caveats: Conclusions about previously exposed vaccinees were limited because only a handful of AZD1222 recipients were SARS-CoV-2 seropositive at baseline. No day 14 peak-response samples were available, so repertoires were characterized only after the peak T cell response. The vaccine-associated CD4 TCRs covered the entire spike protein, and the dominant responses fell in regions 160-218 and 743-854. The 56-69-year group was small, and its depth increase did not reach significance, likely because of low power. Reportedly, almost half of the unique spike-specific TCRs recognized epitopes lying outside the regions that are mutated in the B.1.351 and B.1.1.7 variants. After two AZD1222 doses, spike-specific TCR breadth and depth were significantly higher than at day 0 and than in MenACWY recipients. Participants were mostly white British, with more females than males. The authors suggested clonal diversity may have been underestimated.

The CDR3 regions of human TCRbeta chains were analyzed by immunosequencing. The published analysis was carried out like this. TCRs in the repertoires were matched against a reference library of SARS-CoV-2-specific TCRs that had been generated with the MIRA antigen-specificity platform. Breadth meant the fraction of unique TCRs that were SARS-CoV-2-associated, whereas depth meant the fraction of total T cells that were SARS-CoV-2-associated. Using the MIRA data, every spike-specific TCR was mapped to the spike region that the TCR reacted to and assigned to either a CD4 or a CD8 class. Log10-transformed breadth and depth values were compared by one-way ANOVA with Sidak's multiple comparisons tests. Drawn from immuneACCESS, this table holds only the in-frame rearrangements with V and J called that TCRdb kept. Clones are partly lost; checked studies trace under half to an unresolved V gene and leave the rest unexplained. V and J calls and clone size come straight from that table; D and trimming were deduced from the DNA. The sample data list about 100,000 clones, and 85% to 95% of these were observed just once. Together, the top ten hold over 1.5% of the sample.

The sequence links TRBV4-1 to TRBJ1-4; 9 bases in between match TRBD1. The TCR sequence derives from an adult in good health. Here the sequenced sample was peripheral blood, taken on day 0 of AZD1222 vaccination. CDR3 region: CASSRGQGLEKLFF. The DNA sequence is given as TGCGCCAGCAGCCGGGGACAGGGACTCGAAAAACTGTTTTTT.